This TCR beta chain came from a study of beta chain features in type 1 diabetes. Study conclusions and caveats: Type 1 diabetes patients showed a moderate but significant shortening of TCRB CDR3s in all four CD4+ subsets. Sequencing used cDNA, and cells with high TCR expression could therefore be over-represented. Whether HLA type influences TCRB rearrangement remained unresolved here.

About this clone: Antigen specificity is unknown.

Reverse transcribing all isolated RNA meant expressed TCRB transcripts were sequenced. For naive, central memory and regulatory T cell samples, reads averaged roughly 3.7 million. Sequencing was performed with immunoSEQ multiplex PCR; in TCRdb, only in-frame clones are kept and a portion is missing. The sample yields around 180,000 clones, about 7.8% seen once. One heparinised blood draw, averaging about 120 mL, came from each donor. Germline assignment: CDR1 LNHDA and CDR2 SQIVND (reference sequence). The CDR3 contains 16 residues. V trimming: 6 bases; J trimming: 1 base; junction bases outside the gene matches: 9.

The chain couples TRBV19 to TRBJ1-5; 7 positions match TRBD1. The source of this sequence is a woman in her 40s with type 1 diabetes. Material: central memory CD4+ T cells from blood. CDR3 protein: CASRLTGYASNQPQHF. DNA for the CDR3: TGTGCCAGTAGGCTGACAGGGTATGCGAGCAATCAGCCCCAGCATTTT.